The 9 T cell receptor beta chains in this list originate from one sample, sequenced in a study of Graves' ophthalmopathy and Graves' hyperthyroidism. For repertoire sequencing, the TCR beta CDR3 regions were amplified from RNA transcripts. An initial RT-PCR round employing HTBI primers preceded a second-round multiplex PCR. TCRdb called the multiplex PCR reads again in MiXCR, with one record for every CDR3 protein. The repertoire consists of 300,000 to 350,000 distinct CDR3 sequences, with roughly a sixth occurring once and the leading ten covering 10% to 15%. The sequencing input was peripheral blood. These receptors were collected from an adult man with Graves' ophthalmopathy.

This clonotype was observed at least ten times. The chain is built from TRBV29-1 and TRBJ1-5; D is possibly TRBD1 (5 bases). Germline-derived CDR1 and CDR2 are SQVTM and ANQGSEA. V lost 1 base to trimming and J lost 7 bases, with 11 bases between them. The CDR3 totals 13 residues. The CDR3 DNA is TGCAGCGTTGAAGCAGGGTTTGGGCAGCCCCAGCATTTT. Translating gives CSVEAGFGQPQHF. Using reference TRBV29-1 and TRBJ1-5 for the parts outside the CDR3, the full variable domain is SAVISQKPSRDICQRGTSLTIQCQVDSQVTMMFWYRQQPGQSLTLIATANQGSEATYESGFVIDKFPISRPNLTFSTLTVSNMSPEDSSIYLCSVEAGFGQPQHFGDGTRLSIL.

This clonotype was seen repeatedly, ten times or more. This chain connects TRBV5-1 to TRBJ2-7; 7 bases line up with TRBD1. The V and J ends lost 5 bases and 3 bases, in that order; junction bases with no gene match: 11. The CDR3 is made up of 15 amino acids. Germline CDR1 is SGHRS and CDR2 is YFSETQ. The CDR3 DNA is TGCGCCAGCAGACCCGACAGGGAGCAAGGCTACGAGCAGTACTTC. This encodes CASRPDREQGYEQYF.

The chain combines TRBV12-3 or TRBV12-4 with TRBJ1-1; 9 nucleotides match TRBD1. J gave up 1 base and V 7 bases, and 7 bases lay outside the gene matches. The CDR3 totals 15 residues. The CDR3 DNA reads TGTGCCAGCACTCGGGACAGGGAACCGAACACTGAAGCTTTCTTT. It specifies CASTRDREPNTEAFF.

Ten or more counts support this clonotype. The chain carries TRBV19 and TRBJ1-2, with D possibly being TRBD1 (5 bases). Trimming took off 5 bases at V and 4 bases at J, with 17 bases between the two ends. The CDR3 extends over 15 amino acids. The V gene's germline CDR1 is LNHDA and CDR2 SQIVND (reference sequence). As DNA, the CDR3 is TGTGCCAGTAGTTCCCGGGACCTAAGGGGCTATGGCTACACCTTC. This translates into CASSSRDLRGYGYTF.

Many counts were recorded for this clonotype. The chain is built from TRBV10-3 and TRBJ1-1; D unresolved. Germline lookup yields CDR1 ENHRY and CDR2 SYGVKD. This CDR3 has 13 amino acids. Deletions cut 2 bases from V and 1 base from J, with 5 bases between. The CDR3 DNA reads as TGTGCCATCAGTGAGCAGCGGAACACTGAAGCTTTCTTT. Protein: CAISEQRNTEAFF.

This clonotype has ten or more counts. This rearrangement joins TRBV6-2 or TRBV6-3 to TRBJ1-1, with D tentatively TRBD1 (5 bases). The CDR3 runs 18 residues. Looked up from germline, CDR1 is MNHEY and CDR2 is SVGEGT. V dropped 6 bases and J dropped 6 bases, with 29 bases sitting between them. The CDR3 region has the DNA TGTGCCAGCAGCCCCCGGGTCCAGGGTTTTGGTCTAGTTCCTGAAGCTTTCTTT. As protein: CASSPRVQGFGLVPEAFF.

This clonotype appeared many times. The rearrangement joins TRBV30 to TRBJ1-2, with D possibly matching TRBD1 (6 bases). This CDR3 region has 14 residues. V was shortened by 2 bases and J by 4 bases, with 14 bases between the two germline ends. CDR1 is GTSNPN, CDR2 SVGIG, per germline (reference sequence). The CDR3 loop is CAWSRGGSFYGYTF. In DNA form, the CDR3 reads TGTGCCTGGAGTCGGGGGGGCAGCTTCTATGGCTACACCTTC.

This clonotype has just a few counts. J is TRBJ2-7 and V is TRBV29-1; tentatively, D is TRBD1 or TRBD2 (5 bases each). From germline, CDR1 is SQVTM and CDR2 ANQGSEA. This CDR3 region has 13 residues. Trimming stripped 5 bases from V and 1 base from J, with 12 bases between. CDR3 coding DNA: TGCAGCGTTATGGGACCGGATTCCTACGAGCAGTACTTC. Translation gives CSVMGPDSYEQYF.

Of note for this clonotype: One junction end disagrees with the germline gene, perhaps due to a read error. CDR3 sequence reads: CASSPIDSHYGYSF. In DNA, the CDR3 is TGTGCCAGCAGTCCTATCGACAGCCACTATGGCTACAGCTTC. V is TRBV6-4 and J is TRBJ1-2; maybe TRBD1 (5 bases). This CDR3 is built from 14 residues. Germline V gives CDR1 MRHNA, CDR2 SNTAGT.